The 3 T cell receptor beta chains reported below all come from one sample, sequenced in a study of OX40 agonist ivuxolimab in advanced cancers. Method: immunoSEQ multiplex PCR; TCRdb's copy keeps in-frame clones and lacks some. The sample holds some 99,000 clones, approximately 93% seen once. This specimen consisted of CD4+ or CD8+ T cells sorted from blood, obtained in a trial of the OX40 agonist ivuxolimab. The source of these receptors is an adult with an advanced solid tumor such as melanoma, head and neck, liver or kidney cancer.

The rearrangement uses TRBV10-2 and TRBJ1-2, with D unclear. The length of the CDR3 is 13 residues. Trimming pared 6 bases from V and 2 bases from J, leaving 10 bases between. In germline, CDR1 is WSHSY, CDR2 SAAADI. In DNA form, the CDR3 reads TGCGCCAGCAGCCCAAATGTCAACTATGGCTACACCTTC. Translated, it gives CASSPNVNYGYTF.

The chain joins TRBV7-6 to TRBJ2-2, with TRBD2 as a possible D gene (6 bases). This CDR3 spans 15 amino acids. V lost 5 bases and J lost 5, with 15 bases in between. CDR1 SGHVS and CDR2 FNYEAQ come from the germline V gene. Written as DNA, the CDR3 is TGTGCCAGCAGCCTAAGGCGGGGAATAACCGGGGAGCTGTTTTTT. Its protein product is CASSLRRGITGELFF.

The chain joins TRBV2 to TRBJ1-2; D may be TRBD1 (5 bases). The CDR3 runs to 12 residues. The V end lost 2 bases, the J end lost 7 bases, and 8 bases lay between the germline ends. Germline CDR1 reads SNHLY; CDR2 reads FYNNEI. In nucleotides, the CDR3 is TGTGCCAGCAGTGAATGGGGGACTGGCTACACCTTC. Its translation is CASSEWGTGYTF. Full variable domain (outside the CDR3, taken from reference TRBV2 and TRBJ1-2): EPEVTQTPSHQVTQMGQEVILRCVPISNHLYFYWYRQILGQKVEFLVSFYNNEISEKSEIFDDQFSVERPDGSNFTLKIRSTKLEDSAMYFCASSEWGTGYTFGSGTRLTVV.